The clone carrying this T cell receptor (beta chain) was picked up a small number of times. This specimen belongs to a study of blood T cell repertoires in COVID-19. Overall study: COVID-19 samples, acute and convalescent, were from the United States, Italy and Spain. T cells, B-cell-depleted T cells, or PBMCs provided the cDNA or gDNA that served as material.

Per the study methods: Reference gene primer amplification gave estimated nucleated cell counts. Libraries were prepared by immunoSEQ multiplex PCR; TCRdb keeps only in-frame clonotypes and omits some of them. V and J calls and clone size are as listed in that table; D and trimming were resolved from the DNA. Of roughly 180,000 clones listed, roughly 80% were seen once; the top ten hold around a sixth. The CDR3 consists of 17 residues. With 5 bases clipped from V and 3 bases from J, the junction kept 10 bases outside the gene matches. The V gene's germline CDR1 is LNHDA and CDR2 SQIVND (reference sequence).

The V call is TRBV19, the J call TRBJ2-7; 13 nucleotides align to TRBD2. The receptor was isolated from a man aged 55 to 70 with active or convalescent COVID-19. Sequencing used peripheral blood. CDR3 amino acids: CASSQGGLAGDSYEQYF. As DNA, the CDR3 is TGTGCCAGTAGTCAAGGAGGACTAGCGGGAGATAGCTACGAGCAGTACTTC.